These 2 T cell receptor beta chains came from one sample sequenced in a study of intratumoral heterogeneity in liver cancer. The method was immunoSEQ multiplex PCR; TCRdb's version includes in-frame clones alone and lacks a portion of them. The data contain thousands of clones, about 71% of them singletons. The sequenced sample was tumor-adjacent normal tissue, obtained before any cancer treatment. The receptor set was obtained from a man aged 70-80 years with hepatocellular carcinoma.

The chain is built from TRBV30 and TRBJ1-5; D possibly corresponds to TRBD1 (5 bases). The length of the CDR3 is 13 residues. Germline CDR1 reads GTSNPN; CDR2 reads SVGIG (reference sequence). Trimming left V 1 base short and J 7 bases short, with 11 bases between. The CDR3 region has the DNA TGTGCCTGGAGTGCGCAGGGCGTACAGCCCCAGCATTTT. Encoded protein: CAWSAQGVQPQHF.

The chain joins TRBV5-1 to TRBJ1-4, with 7 bases identical to TRBD1. Germline-derived CDR1 and CDR2 are SGHRS and YFSETQ. Trimming at V came to 3 bases and at J to 6 bases, leaving 11 bases not matched to a gene. The CDR3 is made up of 16 amino acids. The CDR3 DNA reads as TGCGCCAGCAGCTCCTCCCCCGGGACAGCTCATGAAAAACTGTTTTTT. Protein product: CASSSSPGTAHEKLFF. The entire variable domain, with the rest obtained from reference TRBV5-1 and TRBJ1-4, is as follows: KAGVTQTPRYLIKTRGQQVTLSCSPISGHRSVSWYQQTPGQGLQFLFEYFSETQRNKGNFPGRFSGRQFSNSRSEMNVSTLELGDSALYLCASSSSPGTAHEKLFFGSGTQLSVL.